The 25 T cell receptor beta chains below come from one sample, sequenced in a study of shared clonotypes between healthy human individuals. TCRdb's table, derived via immunoSEQ multiplex PCR, lists solely in-frame clones and lacks some. The table shows about a million clones, with approximately 80% occurring only once. Sequencing used memory CD4+ T cells sorted from blood. Indicated subset: CD45RA-negative fraction. Every receptor here comes from a man between 18 and 35 years old in good health.

This clone was picked up one time. The rearrangement links TRBV10-3 to TRBJ1-2; TRBD1 agrees at 7 bases. The CDR3 extends over 16 amino acids. Germline V gene lookup returns CDR1 ENHRY and CDR2 SYGVKD. V lost 0 bases to trimming and J lost 7 bases; unmatched junction nucleotides: 11. The DNA for the CDR3 is TGTGCCATCAGTGAGTCGAATCAAGGGGGCTATAGTGGCTACACCTTC. It encodes CAISESNQGGYSGYTF.

This clone is a singleton in its sample. The chain joins TRBV9 to TRBJ2-1, with 8 bases lining up with TRBD1. CDR3 length: 15 residues. The germline gives CDR1 SGDLS, CDR2 YYNGEE. Unmatched junction bases numbered 5, after V lost 4 bases and J lost 2 bases. CDR3 loop: CASSPRDRTYNEQFF. Written as DNA, the CDR3 is TGTGCCAGCAGCCCAAGGGACAGGACCTACAATGAGCAGTTCTTC.

V usage is TRBV6-5 and J usage is TRBJ1-2; tentative D call: TRBD1 (5 bases). The CDR3 covers 14 residues. Trimming left V 0 bases short and J 4 bases short, with 9 bases between. The germline CDR1 and CDR2 sequences are MNHEY and SVGAGI. CDR3 DNA: TGTGCCAGCAGTTACTCGAGGGGCCCCTATGGCTACACCTTC. This gives the protein CASSYSRGPYGYTF.

V gene TRBV11-2 combines with J gene TRBJ2-5; the match to TRBD2 covers 7 bases. V lost 2 bases and J lost 0; bases outside the gene matches: 0. The CDR3 spans 14 residues. Per the germline V gene, CDR1 is SGHAT and CDR2 is FQNNGV. CDR3 coding DNA: TGTGCCAGCAGCTTAAGCGGGAACCAAGAGACCCAGTACTTC. Amino acids: CASSLSGNQETQYF. Filled out from reference TRBV11-2 and TRBJ2-5, the complete variable domain reads EAGVAQSPRYKIIEKRQSVAFWCNPISGHATLYWYQQILGQGPKLLIQFQNNGVVDDSQLPKDRFSAERLKGVDSTLKIQPAKLEDSAVYLCASSLSGNQETQYFGPGTRLLVL.

This CDR3 reads CASSTRAGGLGELFF. Written as DNA, the CDR3 is TGTGCCAGCAGCACGCGAGCGGGAGGTCTCGGGGAGCTGTTTTTT. The rearrangement links TRBV7-2 to TRBJ2-2; TRBD2 agrees at 9 bases. With V trimmed by 5 bases and J by 7 bases, 8 bases remained unmatched. Germline V gene data show CDR1 as SGHTA and CDR2 as FQGNSA. The CDR3 runs 15 residues.

The rearrangement joins TRBV11-2 to TRBJ1-4; 10 nucleotides match TRBD1. V dropped 1 base and J dropped 7; count of bases not matched to a gene: 3. CDR1 is SGHAT and CDR2 is FQNNGV in the germline V gene. CDR3 length: 15 residues. CDR3 sequence (DNA): TGTGCCAGCAGCTTAGGATGGGACAGGGGTGAAAAACTGTTTTTT. Protein product: CASSLGWDRGEKLFF.

The CDR3 DNA reads TGTGCCAGCAGCTTGGTCTGGGCAGGGATGACTGAAGCTTTCTTT. Translation gives CASSLVWAGMTEAFF. The chain links TRBV5-5 to TRBJ1-1; D perhaps matches TRBD1 (5 bases). V dropped 0 bases and J dropped 5 bases, with 14 bases sitting between them. The CDR3 loop spans 15 amino acids. Germline values: CDR1 SGHKS, CDR2 YYEKEE (reference sequence).

This clone was observed a handful of times. The chain is built from TRBV5-1 and TRBJ2-5; a possible D gene is TRBD2 (5 bases). The CDR3 loop spans 14 amino acids. V was cut by 0 bases and J by 0 bases, with 6 bases left in between. Germline V gene lookup returns CDR1 SGHRS and CDR2 YFSETQ. The CDR3 nucleotides are TGCGCCAGCAGCTTGGCCGGGGACCAAGAGACCCAGTACTTC. It translates to CASSLAGDQETQYF.

This clone came up once. The rearrangement links TRBV21-1 to TRBJ1-1. TRBV21-1 is annotated as a pseudogene. The CDR3 totals 11 residues. CDR3 region: CASLGLIEAFF. The CDR3 DNA sequence: TGTGCCAGCCTGGGGTTGATCGAAGCTTTCTTT.

In this sample, this clone turned up many times. V usage is TRBV5-6 and J usage is TRBJ2-7; 8 nucleotides agree with TRBD2. Germline CDR1 and CDR2: SGHDT and YYEEEE. The CDR3 sequence is 15 residues long. After removal of 6 bases from V and 2 bases from J, the junction contained 10 bases not matched to a gene. CDR3 sequence: CASTYGAGAAYEQYF. CDR3 DNA: TGTGCCAGCACTTACGGAGCGGGAGCGGCCTACGAGCAGTACTTC.

CDR3: CASSDKAGGRNEQFF. Here the CDR3 DNA reads TGCGCCAGCAGCGATAAAGCGGGAGGTCGGAATGAGCAGTTCTTC. The chain combines TRBV10-2 with TRBJ2-1, with TRBD2 identical over 9 bases. CDR1 is WSHSY and CDR2 is SAAADI in the germline V gene. V lost 6 bases, J lost 7 bases, and 10 bases stayed unmatched. This CDR3 has 15 amino acids.

The V call is TRBV6-5, the J call TRBJ2-5, with unresolved D. CDR1 and CDR2 (germline): MNHEY, SVGAGI. CDR3 length equals 11 residues. The V and J ends lost 7 bases and 5 bases respectively, with 8 bases between them. The CDR3 reads CASNLHETQYF. Here the CDR3 DNA reads TGTGCCAGCAACCTTCACGAGACCCAGTACTTC.

The V call is TRBV6-5, the J call TRBJ2-1; TRBD1 aligns across 7 bases. The CDR3 is 13 amino acids. From germline, CDR1 is MNHEY and CDR2 SVGAGI. With V trimmed by 6 bases and J by 7 bases, 6 bases remained unmatched. Here the CDR3 reads CASRGGQVNEQFF. The CDR3 coding sequence is TGTGCCAGCAGAGGGGGCCAAGTAAATGAGCAGTTCTTC.

The chain combines TRBV5-6 with TRBJ2-3, with TRBD2 matching over 8 bases. The ends lost 6 bases at V and 5 bases at J; junction bases unmatched: 11. CDR1 SGHDT and CDR2 YYEEEE come from the germline V gene. The CDR3 has 15 amino acids. The CDR3 sequence: CASTGLTSVRDTQYF. The CDR3 nucleotides read TGTGCCAGCACCGGATTGACTAGCGTTCGAGATACGCAGTATTTT.

The CDR3 region has the DNA TGTGCCAGTAGTAGGCCAGGGAGTACTGAAGCTTTCTTT. This codes for CASSRPGSTEAFF. The V and J genes are TRBV19 and TRBJ1-1, with TRBD1 as a possible D gene (5 bases). The CDR3 totals 13 residues. CDR1 and CDR2 from the germline V gene are LNHDA and SQIVND (reference sequence). V was clipped by 4 bases and J by 5 bases, with 11 bases between them.

The V call is TRBV2, the J call TRBJ1-5; D is uncertain. V lost 5 bases, J lost 2 bases, and 13 bases lay in between. The CDR3 consists of 15 residues. Germline CDR1 SNHLY, CDR2 FYNNEI. CDR3 region: CASSRDGERNQPQHF. CDR3 sequence (DNA): TGTGCCAGCAGTCGCGACGGGGAACGCAATCAGCCCCAGCATTTT. Based on the CDR3 plus reference TRBV2 and TRBJ1-5, the full variable domain is EPEVTQTPSHQVTQMGQEVILRCVPISNHLYFYWYRQILGQKVEFLVSFYNNEISEKSEIFDDQFSVERPDGSNFTLKIRSTKLEDSAMYFCASSRDGERNQPQHFGDGTRLSIL.

The rearrangement links TRBV6-6 to TRBJ2-6, with D hard to call. Germline V lookup: CDR1 MNHNY, CDR2 SVGAGI (reference sequence). The CDR3 consists of 14 residues. V was cut by 7 bases and J by 0 bases, with 7 bases left in between. The DNA for the CDR3 is TGTGCCAGCAACCACCGCTCTGGGGCCAACGTCCTGACTTTC. Its translation is CASNHRSGANVLTF.

This clone is a singleton in its sample. The V and J genes are TRBV4-1 and TRBJ1-6; tentative D call: TRBD1 (6 bases). The germline V and J ends were trimmed by 0 bases and 10 bases, with 19 bases remaining between them. The CDR3 is made up of 17 amino acids. Germline V gene data show CDR1 as MGHRA and CDR2 as YSYEKL. CDR3 amino acids: CASSQETRRGVGSPLHF. As DNA, the CDR3 is TGCGCCAGCAGCCAAGAAACGCGGAGGGGGGTCGGCTCACCCCTCCACTTT.

The rearrangement uses TRBV14 and TRBJ1-2; D gene unclear. CDR3 size: 13 residues. Germline CDR1 and CDR2: SGHDN and FVKESK. Trimming removed 8 bases from V and 3 bases from J, with 13 bases in between. The CDR3 here is CASAEANDYGYTF. The CDR3 nucleotides are TGTGCCAGCGCCGAGGCAAATGACTATGGCTACACCTTC. Looking up the rest from reference TRBV14 and TRBJ1-2 gives the full variable domain: EAGVTQFPSHSVIEKGQTVTLRCDPISGHDNLYWYRRVMGKEIKFLLHFVKESKQDESGMPNNRFLAERTGGTYSTLKVQPAELEDSGVYFCASAEANDYGYTFGSGTRLTVV.

The chain combines TRBV5-1 with TRBJ2-5, with TRBD2 matching over 8 bases. The CDR3 consists of 16 residues. Losses at the gene ends were 3 bases for V and 4 bases for J; bases not matched to a gene: 11. Germline CDR1 reads SGHRS; CDR2 reads YFSETQ. The CDR3 DNA reads TGCGCCAGCAGCTCTAAACCGGGACTAGTAGGAGAGACCCAGTACTTC. Translated, it gives CASSSKPGLVGETQYF.

This chain uses TRBV30 with TRBJ1-3; D gene ambiguous. The CDR3 has 14 amino acids. V was trimmed by 4 bases and J by 0 bases, leaving 10 bases between them. CDR1 is GTSNPN, CDR2 SVGIG, per germline (reference sequence). The CDR3 region is CAWTRELSGNTIYF. CDR3 coding DNA: TGTGCCTGGACCCGAGAACTCTCTGGAAACACCATATATTTT.

The genes are TRBV7-9 and TRBJ2-4, with D possibly matching TRBD1 (6 bases). The CDR3 covers 14 residues. Germline V CDR1 and CDR2: SEHNR, FQNEAQ (reference sequence). V lost 3 bases, J lost 8 bases, and 14 bases lay in between. The DNA for the CDR3 is TGTGCCAGCAGCTTGATAGGGGGAGAGGACATTCAGTACTTC. Amino acids: CASSLIGGEDIQYF.

The J gene is TRBJ2-1, the V gene TRBV29-1, with D possibly matching TRBD2 (5 bases). Trimming removed 1 base at V and 10 bases at J, with 14 bases between. Germline V gene sequence: CDR1 SQVTM, CDR2 ANQGSEA. This CDR3 has 13 residues. The CDR3 loop reads CSVEVGGFGEQFF. CDR3 coding DNA: TGCAGCGTTGAAGTGGGCGGGTTCGGGGAGCAGTTCTTC.

The chain employs TRBV10-3 and TRBJ2-3, with TRBD2 matching over 12 bases. After removal of 8 bases from V and 3 bases from J, the junction contained 0 bases not matched to a gene. Germline V gives CDR1 ENHRY, CDR2 SYGVKD. The CDR3 consists of 13 residues. DNA of the CDR3: TGTGCCATCGGACTAGCGGGAACAGATACGCAGTATTTT. The encoded protein is CAIGLAGTDTQYF.

The rearrangement uses TRBV4-3 and TRBJ2-5; 13 positions agree with TRBD2. Trimming took 1 base from V and 3 from J; bases not matched to a gene: 2. The CDR3 totals 16 residues. Germline CDR1 reads LGHNA; CDR2 reads YSLEER. The CDR3 protein is CASSQGLAGGKETQYF. In nucleotides, the CDR3 is TGCGCCAGCAGCCAAGGACTAGCGGGGGGAAAAGAGACCCAGTACTTC.